This TCR beta chain derives from a study of T cell changes during pregnancy in multiple sclerosis. Here immunoSEQ multiplex PCR was the method, and the copy in TCRdb shows in-frame clones only, minus some. The data show about 38,000 clones, just over 90% seen once. Germline CDR1 is SGHDN and CDR2 is FVKESK. Unmatched junction bases numbered 3, after V lost 10 bases and J lost 2 bases. This CDR3 is built from 13 residues. The receptor was isolated from a female donor in good health, enrolled as a control in a pregnancy study. The source material was CD4+ T cells from peripheral blood mononuclear cells, sampled in the third trimester of pregnancy. The chain recombines TRBV14 with TRBJ2-7, with 12 positions matching TRBD2. The CDR3 loop is CATRTSGTYEQYF. DNA for the CDR3: TGTGCCACCAGGACTAGCGGGACCTACGAGCAGTACTTC.